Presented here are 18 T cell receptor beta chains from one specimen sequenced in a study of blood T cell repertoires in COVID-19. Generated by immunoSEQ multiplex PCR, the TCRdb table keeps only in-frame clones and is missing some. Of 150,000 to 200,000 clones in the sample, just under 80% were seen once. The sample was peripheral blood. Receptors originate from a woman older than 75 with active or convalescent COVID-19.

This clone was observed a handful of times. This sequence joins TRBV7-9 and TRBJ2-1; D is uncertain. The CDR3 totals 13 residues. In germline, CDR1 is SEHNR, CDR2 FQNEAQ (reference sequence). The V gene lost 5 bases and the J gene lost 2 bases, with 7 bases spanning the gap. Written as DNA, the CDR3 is TGTGCCAGCAGCCGGGTAGCCTACAATGAGCAGTTCTTC. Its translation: CASSRVAYNEQFF.

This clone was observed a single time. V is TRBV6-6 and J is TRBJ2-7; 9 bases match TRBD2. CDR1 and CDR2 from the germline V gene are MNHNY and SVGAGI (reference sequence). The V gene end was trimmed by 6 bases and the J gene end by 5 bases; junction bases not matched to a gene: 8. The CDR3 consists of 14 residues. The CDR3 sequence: CASSRGGASNEQYF. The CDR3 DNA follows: TGTGCCAGCAGCCGCGGGGGGGCATCGAACGAGCAGTACTTC.

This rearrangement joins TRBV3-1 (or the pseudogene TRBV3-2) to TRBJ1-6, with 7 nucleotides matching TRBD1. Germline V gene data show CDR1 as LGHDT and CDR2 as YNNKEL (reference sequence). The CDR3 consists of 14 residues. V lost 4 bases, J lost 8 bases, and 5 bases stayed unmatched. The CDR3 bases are TGTGCCAGCAGCCCTGCCAGGGGGGATTCACCCCTCCACTTT. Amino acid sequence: CASSPARGDSPLHF.

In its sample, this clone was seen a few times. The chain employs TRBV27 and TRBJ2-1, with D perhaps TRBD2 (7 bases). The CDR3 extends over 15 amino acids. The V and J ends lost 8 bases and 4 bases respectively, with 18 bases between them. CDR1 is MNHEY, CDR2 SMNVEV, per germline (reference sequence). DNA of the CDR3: TGTGCCAGCCGTCCGGGCGGGGGCCTTTACAATGAGCAGTTCTTC. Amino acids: CASRPGGGLYNEQFF.

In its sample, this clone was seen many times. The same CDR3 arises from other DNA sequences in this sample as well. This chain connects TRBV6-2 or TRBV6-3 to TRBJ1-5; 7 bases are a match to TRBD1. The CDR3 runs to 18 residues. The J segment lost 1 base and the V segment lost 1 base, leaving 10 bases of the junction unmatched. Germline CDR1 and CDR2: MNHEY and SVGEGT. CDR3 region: CASSYYRGRTGSNQPQHF. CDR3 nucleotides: TGTGCCAGCAGTTACTACAGGGGCCGTACAGGCAGCAATCAGCCCCAGCATTTT.

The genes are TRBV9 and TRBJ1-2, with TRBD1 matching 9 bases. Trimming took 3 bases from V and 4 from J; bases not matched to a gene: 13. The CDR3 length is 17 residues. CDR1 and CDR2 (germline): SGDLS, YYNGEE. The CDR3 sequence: CASSGPPTGGKVYGYTF. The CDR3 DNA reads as TGTGCCAGCAGCGGGCCCCCCACAGGGGGCAAAGTCTATGGCTACACCTTC.

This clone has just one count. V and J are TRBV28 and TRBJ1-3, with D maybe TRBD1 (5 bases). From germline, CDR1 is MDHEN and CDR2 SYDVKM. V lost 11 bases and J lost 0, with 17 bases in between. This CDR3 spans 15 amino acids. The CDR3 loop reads CAVNRGGSSGNTIYF. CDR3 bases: TGTGCCGTAAACCGGGGGGGATCCTCTGGAAACACCATATATTTT.

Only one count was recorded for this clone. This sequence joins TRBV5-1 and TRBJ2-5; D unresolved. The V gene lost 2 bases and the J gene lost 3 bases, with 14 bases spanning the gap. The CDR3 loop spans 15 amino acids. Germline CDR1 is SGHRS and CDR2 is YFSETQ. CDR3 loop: CASSFGLADEETQYF. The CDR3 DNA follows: TGCGCCAGCAGCTTCGGTCTGGCGGATGAAGAGACCCAGTACTTC.

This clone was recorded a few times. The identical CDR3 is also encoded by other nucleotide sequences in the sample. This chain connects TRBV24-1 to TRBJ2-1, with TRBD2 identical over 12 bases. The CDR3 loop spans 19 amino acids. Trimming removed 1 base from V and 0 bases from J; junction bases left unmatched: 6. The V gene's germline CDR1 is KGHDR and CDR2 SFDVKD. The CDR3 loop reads CATSDFRLAGGSSYNEQFF. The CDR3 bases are TGTGCCACCAGTGATTTCAGGCTAGCGGGGGGGAGCTCCTACAATGAGCAGTTCTTC.

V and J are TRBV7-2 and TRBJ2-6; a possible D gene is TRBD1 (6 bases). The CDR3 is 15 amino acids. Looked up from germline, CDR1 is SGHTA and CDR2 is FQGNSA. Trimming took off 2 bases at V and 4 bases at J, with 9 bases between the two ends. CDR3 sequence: CASSLRGSGANVLTF. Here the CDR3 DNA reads TGTGCCAGCAGCTTAAGGGGGTCCGGGGCCAACGTCCTGACTTTC.

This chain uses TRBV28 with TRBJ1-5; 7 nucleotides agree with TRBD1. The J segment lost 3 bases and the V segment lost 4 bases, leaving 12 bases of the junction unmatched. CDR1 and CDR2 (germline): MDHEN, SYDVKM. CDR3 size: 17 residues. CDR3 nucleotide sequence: TGTGCCAGCAGTTCAGAAGGGGGCAGGGGTTACAATCAGCCCCAGCATTTT. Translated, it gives CASSSEGGRGYNQPQHF.

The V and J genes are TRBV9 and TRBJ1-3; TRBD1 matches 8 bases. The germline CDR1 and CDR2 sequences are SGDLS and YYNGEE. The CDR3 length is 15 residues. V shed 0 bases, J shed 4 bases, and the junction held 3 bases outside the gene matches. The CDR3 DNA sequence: TGTGCCAGCAGCGTAGTGGCAGGGGGCGGAAACACCATATATTTT. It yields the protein CASSVVAGGGNTIYF.

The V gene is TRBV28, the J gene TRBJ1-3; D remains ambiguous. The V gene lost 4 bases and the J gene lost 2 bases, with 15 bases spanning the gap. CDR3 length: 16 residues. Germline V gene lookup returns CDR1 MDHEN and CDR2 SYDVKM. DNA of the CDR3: TGTGCCAGCAGTTCCAGGATACGGGGTACTGGAAACACCATATATTTT. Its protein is CASSSRIRGTGNTIYF.

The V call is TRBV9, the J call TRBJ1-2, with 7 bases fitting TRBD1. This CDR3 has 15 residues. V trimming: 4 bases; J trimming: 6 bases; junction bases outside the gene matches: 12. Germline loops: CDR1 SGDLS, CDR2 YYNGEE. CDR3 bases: TGTGCCAGCAGCACCCGGGGGGGGGACAGCGATGGCTACACCTTC. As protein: CASSTRGGDSDGYTF.

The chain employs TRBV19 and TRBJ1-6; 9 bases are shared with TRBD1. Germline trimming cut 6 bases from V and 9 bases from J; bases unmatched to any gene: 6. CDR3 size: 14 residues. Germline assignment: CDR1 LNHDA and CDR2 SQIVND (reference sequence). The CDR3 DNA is TGTGCCAGTAGACAGGGACAGGGAACTTCACCCCTCCACTTT. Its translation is CASRQGQGTSPLHF.

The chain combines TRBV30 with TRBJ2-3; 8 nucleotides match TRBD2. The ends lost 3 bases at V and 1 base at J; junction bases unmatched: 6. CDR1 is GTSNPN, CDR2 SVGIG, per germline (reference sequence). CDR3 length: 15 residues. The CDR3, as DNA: TGTGCCTGGAGGCCCGGCGGGGGGCGCACAGATACGCAGTATTTT. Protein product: CAWRPGGGRTDTQYF.

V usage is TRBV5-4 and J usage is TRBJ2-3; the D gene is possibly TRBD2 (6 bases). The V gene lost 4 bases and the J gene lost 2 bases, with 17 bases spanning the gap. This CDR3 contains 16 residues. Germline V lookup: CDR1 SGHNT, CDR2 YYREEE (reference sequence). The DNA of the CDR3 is TGTGCCAGCAGCCAAACTAGCTTAGGTCCCACAGATACGCAGTATTTT. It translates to CASSQTSLGPTDTQYF.

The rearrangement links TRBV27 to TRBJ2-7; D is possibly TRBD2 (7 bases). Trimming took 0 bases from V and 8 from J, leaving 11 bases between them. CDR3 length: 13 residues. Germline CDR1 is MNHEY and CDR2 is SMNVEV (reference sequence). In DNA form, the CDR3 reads TGTGCCAGCAGTTTATCCGGGGGGCGTCAGCAGTACTTC. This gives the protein CASSLSGGRQQYF.